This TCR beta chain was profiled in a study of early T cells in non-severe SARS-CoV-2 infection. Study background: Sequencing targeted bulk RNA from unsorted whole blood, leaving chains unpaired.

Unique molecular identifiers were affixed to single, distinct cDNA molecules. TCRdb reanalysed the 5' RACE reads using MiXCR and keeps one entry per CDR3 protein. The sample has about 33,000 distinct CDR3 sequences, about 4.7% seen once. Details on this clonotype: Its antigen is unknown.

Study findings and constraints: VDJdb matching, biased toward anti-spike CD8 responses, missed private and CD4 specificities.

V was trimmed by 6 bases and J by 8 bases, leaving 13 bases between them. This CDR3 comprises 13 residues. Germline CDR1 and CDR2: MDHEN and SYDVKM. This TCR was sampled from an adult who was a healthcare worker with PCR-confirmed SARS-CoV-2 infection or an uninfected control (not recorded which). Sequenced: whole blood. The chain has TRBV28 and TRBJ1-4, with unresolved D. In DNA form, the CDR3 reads TGTGCCAGCAGGGCCTGGGTTGAGGAAAAACTGTTTTTT. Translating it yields CASRAWVEEKLFF.